The 32 T cell receptor beta chains reported below all come from one sample, sequenced in a study of blood T cell repertoires in COVID-19. This table comes from immunoSEQ multiplex PCR, and its TCRdb copy is limited to in-frame clones, with some not included. The sample has under 40,000 clones, 87% seen once. The material sequenced was peripheral blood. The receptors were sampled from a man aged 45-60 years with active or convalescent COVID-19.

The chain has TRBV3-1 (or the pseudogene TRBV3-2) and TRBJ1-3, with 7 bases matching TRBD1. Per germline, CDR1 LGHDT and CDR2 YNNKEL (reference sequence). Losses at the gene ends were 5 bases for V and 3 bases for J; bases not matched to a gene: 4. The CDR3 spans 14 residues. CDR3 sequence: CASSEGARGNTIYF. DNA of the CDR3: TGTGCCAGCAGCGAGGGGGCGCGTGGAAACACCATATATTTT.

The sample holds one count of this clone. CDR3 residues: CASSPTWRGDGQETQYF. The CDR3 bases are TGTGCCAGTAGTCCGACGTGGCGGGGGGATGGCCAAGAGACCCAGTACTTC. The genes are TRBV19 and TRBJ2-5, with 8 bases that match TRBD2. The CDR3 consists of 17 residues. Germline lookup yields CDR1 LNHDA and CDR2 SQIVND (reference sequence). Unmatched junction bases numbered 12, after V lost 5 bases and J lost 1 base.

The chain couples TRBV10-1 to TRBJ1-5; 7 nucleotides line up with TRBD1. The CDR3 sequence is 14 residues long. CDR1 and CDR2 (germline): WNHNN, SYGVQD (reference sequence). Unmatched junction bases numbered 0, after V lost 2 bases and J lost 2 bases. DNA for the CDR3: TGCGCCAGCAGTGAGGGACAGGGCAATCAGCCCCAGCATTTT. Translated, it gives CASSEGQGNQPQHF.

The chain has TRBV7-3 and TRBJ2-7, with D tentatively TRBD1 (6 bases). The CDR3 contains 14 residues. The germline V gene encodes CDR1 SGHTA and CDR2 FQGTGA. V gave up 2 bases and J gave up 6 bases, with 14 bases separating them. The DNA for the CDR3 is TGTGCCAGCAGCTTATTTCCAGGGGCAGGCGAGCAGTACTTC. Its translation is CASSLFPGAGEQYF.

Only one count was recorded for this clone. The chain joins TRBV19 to TRBJ1-1; the match to TRBD1 covers 7 bases. V lost 5 bases and J lost 1; bases outside the gene matches: 13. Per the germline V gene, CDR1 is LNHDA and CDR2 is SQIVND (reference sequence). CDR3 length: 17 residues. The CDR3 region is CASSVRDRQNPNTEAFF. Written as DNA, the CDR3 is TGTGCCAGTAGTGTACGGGACAGACAAAATCCGAACACTGAAGCTTTCTTT. Filled out from reference TRBV19 and TRBJ1-1, the complete variable domain reads DGGITQSPKYLFRKEGQNVTLSCEQNLNHDAMYWYRQDPGQGLRLIYYSQIVNDFQKGDIAEGYSVSREKKESFPLTVTSAQKNPTAFYLCASSVRDRQNPNTEAFFGQGTRLTVV.

The rearrangement joins TRBV6-1 to TRBJ1-6; 7 nucleotides match TRBD1. Germline-derived CDR1 and CDR2 are MNHNS and SASEGT. V lost 2 bases and J lost 6; bases outside the gene matches: 10. The CDR3 covers 17 residues. The CDR3 DNA reads as TGTGCCAGCAGTGAATGGGACAGACGCCTCTTTAATTCACCCCTCCACTTT. This translates into CASSEWDRRLFNSPLHF.

V gene TRBV10-3 combines with J gene TRBJ1-1, with 7 bases identical to TRBD1. J lost 7 bases, V lost 4 bases, and 9 bases had no gene match. The CDR3 contains 14 residues. Per germline, CDR1 ENHRY and CDR2 SYGVKD. CDR3 DNA sequence: TGTGCCATCAGTGGGGGTCTAGGGGGCAGTGAAGCTTTCTTT. Protein: CAISGGLGGSEAFF.

This chain joins TRBV3-1 (or the pseudogene TRBV3-2) and TRBJ2-1; D is unresolved. CDR1 and CDR2 from the germline V gene are LGHDT and YNNKEL (reference sequence). The CDR3 loop spans 14 amino acids. Trimming removed 3 bases at V and 6 bases at J, with 12 bases between. The CDR3 DNA sequence: TGTGCCAGCAGCCAGAACCGGGTCTCCAATGAGCAGTTCTTC. This codes for CASSQNRVSNEQFF.

The V gene is TRBV28, the J gene TRBJ2-3; 13 nucleotides line up with TRBD2. The CDR3 has 14 residues. Unmatched junction bases numbered 8, after V lost 10 bases and J lost 7 bases. From germline, CDR1 is MDHEN and CDR2 SYDVKM. The CDR3 loop is CAITRTSGRYTQYF. In DNA form, the CDR3 reads TGTGCCATTACGAGGACTAGCGGGAGATATACGCAGTATTTT. The variable domain in full, with the rest retrieved from reference TRBV28 and TRBJ2-3, is DVKVTQSSRYLVKRTGEKVFLECVQDMDHENMFWYRQDPGLGLRLIYFSYDVKMKEKGDIPEGYSVSREKKERFSLILESASTNQTSMYLCAITRTSGRYTQYFGPGTRLTVL.

V gene TRBV29-1 combines with J gene TRBJ2-3, with unresolved D. The V and J ends lost 3 bases and 6 bases respectively, with 13 bases between them. The CDR3 covers 13 residues. Per germline, CDR1 SQVTM and CDR2 ANQGSEA. Here the CDR3 DNA reads TGCAGCGTTGAGCGGCCGGCCACTGATACGCAGTATTTT. Protein sequence: CSVERPATDTQYF.

The V call is TRBV7-9, the J call TRBJ1-5, with D possibly being TRBD1 (6 bases). V was trimmed by 1 base and J by 1 base, leaving 14 bases between them. CDR1 and CDR2 (germline): SEHNR, FQNEAQ (reference sequence). The CDR3 contains 17 residues. The CDR3 DNA is TGTGCCAGCAGCTTAGGGGGAGGGGGATCAAGCAATCAGCCCCAGCATTTT. It encodes CASSLGGGGSSNQPQHF.

In its sample, this clone was seen once. The J gene is TRBJ1-1, the V gene TRBV2; the match to TRBD1 covers 9 bases. The V gene's germline CDR1 is SNHLY and CDR2 FYNNEI. With V trimmed by 6 bases and J by 7 bases, 9 bases remained unmatched. The CDR3 is 14 amino acids. DNA for the CDR3: TGTGCCAGCAGACCAAACACAGGGGGCAATGAAGCTTTCTTT. It encodes CASRPNTGGNEAFF.

The chain uses TRBV4-2 and TRBJ2-1; 8 nucleotides agree with TRBD1. V trimming: 4 bases; J trimming: 5 bases; junction bases outside the gene matches: 10. Per germline, CDR1 LGHNA and CDR2 YNFKEQ. The CDR3 has 16 amino acids. The CDR3 DNA reads TGTGCCAGCAGCCCCCCAGGAAGGACAGGGCACAATGAGCAGTTCTTC. This gives the protein CASSPPGRTGHNEQFF.

The CDR3 DNA follows: TGTGCCAGCAGTTTTGGCAACCGGGACACCCGTCCCTACGAGCAGTACGTC. The encoded protein is CASSFGNRDTRPYEQYV. The chain has TRBV28 and TRBJ2-7; tentative D call: TRBD1 (6 bases). The ends were cut back, 3 bases at V and 2 bases at J, with 20 bases in the middle. The CDR3 has 17 amino acids. Germline-derived CDR1 and CDR2 are MDHEN and SYDVKM.

This rearrangement joins TRBV5-4 to TRBJ1-4, with 8 bases matching TRBD1. The length of the CDR3 is 13 residues. CDR1 and CDR2 (germline): SGHNT, YYREEE (reference sequence). V lost 0 bases to trimming and J lost 8 bases; unmatched junction nucleotides: 0. CDR3 region: CASSLGDREKLFF. The CDR3 DNA sequence: TGTGCCAGCAGCTTGGGGGACAGGGAAAAACTGTTTTTT.

The CDR3, as DNA: TGCGCCAGCAGCTACGGGGCCGGACAGGGAGAGACCGGGGAGCTGTTTTTT. It codes for CASSYGAGQGETGELFF. V and J are TRBV5-1 and TRBJ2-2, with TRBD1 matching over 8 bases. The CDR3 totals 17 residues. J was trimmed by 5 bases and V by 3 bases; bases with no gene match: 12. Germline V gene sequence: CDR1 SGHRS, CDR2 YFSETQ.

This chain joins TRBV7-3 and TRBJ2-3; 10 bases align to TRBD2. Looked up from germline, CDR1 is SGHTA and CDR2 is FQGTGA. This CDR3 comprises 16 residues. V dropped 0 bases and J dropped 1; count of bases not matched to a gene: 1. CDR3 nucleotide sequence: TGTGCCAGCAGCTTAACCGGGACTAGCGGCACAGATACGCAGTATTTT. Protein sequence: CASSLTGTSGTDTQYF.

CDR3 in amino acids: CASSLGTVQGDIQYF. In DNA form, the CDR3 reads TGTGCCAGCAGCCTTGGGACAGTTCAGGGGGACATTCAGTACTTC. The chain joins TRBV3-1 (or the pseudogene TRBV3-2) to TRBJ2-4; 7 nucleotides agree with TRBD1. V was clipped by 4 bases and J by 8 bases; unmatched bases: 11. The CDR3 totals 15 residues. Germline lookup yields CDR1 LGHDT and CDR2 YNNKEL (reference sequence).

The chain has TRBV18 and TRBJ1-6; 7 nucleotides match TRBD1. Germline loops: CDR1 KGHSH, CDR2 LQKENI. V lost 1 base to trimming and J lost 5 bases; unmatched junction nucleotides: 2. There are 15 residues in the CDR3. CDR3 sequence (DNA): TGTGCCAGCTCACCACTCGGGACAGATAATTCACCCCTCCACTTT. Protein product: CASSPLGTDNSPLHF.

The chain joins TRBV28 to TRBJ2-3, with 10 bases aligning to TRBD1. The CDR3 is 15 amino acids. Germline CDR1 reads MDHEN; CDR2 reads SYDVKM. J was trimmed by 5 bases and V by 6 bases; bases with no gene match: 8. The CDR3 region is CASRADRGRGDTQYF. The CDR3 DNA reads as TGTGCCAGCAGGGCAGACAGGGGGCGCGGAGATACGCAGTATTTT.

This clone was recorded once. Other DNA sequences of this sample code for an identical CDR3. This chain uses TRBV27 with TRBJ2-3; TRBD2 agrees at 9 bases. With V trimmed by 6 bases and J by 5 bases, 3 bases remained unmatched. CDR1 is MNHEY, CDR2 SMNVEV, per germline (reference sequence). The CDR3 loop spans 13 amino acids. The CDR3 is CASRGLAVDTQYF. The CDR3 DNA reads TGTGCCAGCAGGGGACTAGCTGTAGATACGCAGTATTTT.

The chain has TRBV20-1 and TRBJ1-5, with D uncertain. The CDR3 extends over 14 amino acids. Trimming stripped 3 bases from V and 0 bases from J, with 9 bases between. The germline CDR1 and CDR2 sequences are DFQATT and SNEGSKA (reference sequence). DNA of the CDR3: TGCAGTGCTAGTCGAGGCTATAGCAATCAGCCCCAGCATTTT. This encodes CSASRGYSNQPQHF.

This clone is a singleton in its sample. The chain couples TRBV29-1 to TRBJ1-5; D is undetermined. V was cut by 4 bases and J by 0 bases, with 4 bases left in between. The germline V gene has CDR1 SQVTM and CDR2 ANQGSEA. The CDR3 length is 12 residues. The CDR3 DNA sequence: TGCAGCGTTGCCGTTAGCAATCAGCCCCAGCATTTT. Translating gives CSVAVSNQPQHF.

Note on this clone: A read error may produce the germline difference seen at one junction end. The chain employs TRBV5-6 and TRBJ1-6; no firm D call. CDR3 length: 12 residues. The germline V gene has CDR1 SGHDT and CDR2 YYEEEE. The CDR3 reads CASSLQDSPLHF. For the CDR3, the DNA is TGTGCTAGCAGCTTGCAGGATTCACCCCTCCACTTT.

In this sample, this clone turned up once. The genes are TRBV18 and TRBJ1-2; D is undetermined. V lost 2 bases and J lost 2, with 12 bases in between. The CDR3 covers 15 residues. CDR1 is KGHSH and CDR2 is LQKENI in the germline V gene. CDR3 bases: TGTGCCAGCTCACCAGGGAGCGGTTTAAACTATGGCTACACCTTC. Translating it yields CASSPGSGLNYGYTF.

Only a few counts were recorded for this clone. The chain recombines TRBV5-4 with TRBJ2-1, with 11 bases matching TRBD2. Germline CDR1 reads SGHNT; CDR2 reads YYREEE (reference sequence). V was clipped by 4 bases and J by 4 bases; unmatched bases: 4. The CDR3 has 15 amino acids. The CDR3 DNA is TGTGCCAGCAGCCCGGGACTAGCGGCTTACAATGAGCAGTTCTTC. Encoded protein: CASSPGLAAYNEQFF.

V and J are TRBV27 and TRBJ2-1, with D hard to call. Germline values: CDR1 MNHEY, CDR2 SMNVEV (reference sequence). V shed 3 bases and J shed 6 bases, with 6 bases lying between them. The CDR3 is 12 amino acids. The CDR3 sequence: CASSFGSNEQFF. The CDR3 region has the DNA TGTGCCAGCAGTTTTGGCAGCAATGAGCAGTTCTTC.

This clone was detected a few times. This chain uses TRBV7-2 with TRBJ2-1; TRBD2 aligns across 10 bases. CDR3 length equals 16 residues. The germline V gene encodes CDR1 SGHTA and CDR2 FQGNSA. V lost 1 base and J lost 0; bases outside the gene matches: 0. The CDR3 is CASSLGLAGSYNEQFF. The CDR3 region has the DNA TGTGCCAGCAGCTTAGGACTAGCGGGCTCCTACAATGAGCAGTTCTTC.

This clone occurred once. The chain employs TRBV19 and TRBJ1-2, with 7 positions matching TRBD1. Germline-derived CDR1 and CDR2 are LNHDA and SQIVND (reference sequence). The V segment lost 5 bases and the J segment 0 bases; nucleotides outside the gene matches: 9. The CDR3 runs to 16 residues. The CDR3 nucleotides are TGTGCCAGTAGTCCCCTGGACAGGATCGCTAACTATGGCTACACCTTC. Its translation is CASSPLDRIANYGYTF.

The V call is TRBV28, the J call TRBJ1-5; no definite D call. V shed 6 bases and J shed 1 base, with 13 bases lying between them. From germline, CDR1 is MDHEN and CDR2 SYDVKM. The CDR3 sequence is 15 residues long. The CDR3 DNA reads as TGTGCCAGCAGCCGAAGGGAGGGAAGCAATCAGCCCCAGCATTTT. Amino acids: CASSRREGSNQPQHF.

The rearrangement uses TRBV21-1 and TRBJ2-7; TRBD1 is taken as the D call from the table, unchecked against the DNA. TRBV21-1 is reported as a pseudogene. The CDR3 is made up of 17 amino acids. CDR3 bases: TGTGCCAGCAGCAAAAGAAGACAGGGGCTCCGGGGTCACGAGCAGTACTTC. It encodes CASSKRRQGLRGHEQYF.

The V call is TRBV2, the J call TRBJ2-7; maybe TRBD1 (6 bases). The CDR3 spans 13 residues. Germline V gene data show CDR1 as SNHLY and CDR2 as FYNNEI. V was shortened by 10 bases and J by 2 bases, with 15 bases between the two germline ends. CDR3 amino acids: CATLGDTTYEQYF. DNA of the CDR3: TGTGCCACCTTGGGGGACACCACCTACGAGCAGTACTTC.